Following are 9 T cell receptor beta chains from one sample sequenced in a study of OX40 agonist ivuxolimab in advanced cancers. Repertoires were generated with immunoSEQ multiplex PCR, while TCRdb's copy carries only in-frame clones and drops some. In the table there are 75,000 to 100,000 clones, roughly 85% of which are singletons. Sequencing was performed on CD4+ or CD8+ T cells sorted from blood, taken in a trial of the OX40 agonist ivuxolimab. The receptors derive from an adult with an advanced solid tumor such as melanoma, head and neck, liver or kidney cancer.

The J gene is TRBJ2-3, the V gene TRBV7-8; 9 positions agree with TRBD2. V lost 6 bases, J lost 6 bases, and 10 bases stayed unmatched. The CDR3 contains 15 residues. The germline V gene encodes CDR1 SGHVS and CDR2 FQNEAQ. DNA of the CDR3: TGTGCCAGCAGGGTCGGCGGGGGGGCAGGCGATACGCAGTATTTT. Its translation is CASRVGGGAGDTQYF.

The CDR3 sequence is CASSLGRDSGNTIYF. CDR3 DNA sequence: TGTGCCAGCAGTCTAGGACGGGATTCTGGAAACACCATATATTTT. V gene TRBV27 combines with J gene TRBJ1-3; D is uncertain. The length of the CDR3 is 15 residues. Germline values: CDR1 MNHEY, CDR2 SMNVEV (reference sequence). The V and J ends lost 5 bases and 1 base respectively, with 12 bases between them.

The V gene is TRBV15, the J gene TRBJ1-2; unclear D gene. CDR1 is LNHNV and CDR2 is YYDKDF in the germline V gene (reference sequence). V lost 0 bases and J 4 bases, leaving 9 bases between the germline ends. This CDR3 region has 14 residues. The CDR3 spells CATSRERRIYGYTF. The CDR3 nucleotides are TGTGCCACCAGCAGAGAACGCAGGATCTATGGCTACACCTTC.

The V and J genes are TRBV19 and TRBJ2-1; a possible D gene is TRBD2 (6 bases). The CDR3 covers 14 residues. V was cut by 7 bases and J by 3 bases, with 13 bases left in between. CDR1 and CDR2 (germline): LNHDA, SQIVND (reference sequence). CDR3 loop: CASKLIGGYNEQFF. The CDR3, as DNA: TGTGCCAGTAAATTAATCGGGGGCTACAATGAGCAGTTCTTC.

The genes are TRBV11-3 and TRBJ1-5; no definite D call. Germline V gene lookup returns CDR1 SGHNT and CDR2 YENEEA. Trimming pared 1 base from V and 6 bases from J, leaving 13 bases between. CDR3 length: 15 amino acids. The DNA of the CDR3 is TGTGCCAGCAGCTTAGTAGGCGGCCGAGGTCAGCCCCAGCATTTT. Protein product: CASSLVGGRGQPQHF.

This clone was recorded only once. This chain uses TRBV14 with TRBJ2-1; D gene uncertain. V lost 0 bases and J lost 7, with 16 bases in between. Germline CDR1 is SGHDN and CDR2 is FVKESK. There are 16 residues in the CDR3. The CDR3 DNA reads as TGTGCCAGCAGCCAAGATAATTTCCAGCCAATTAATGAGCAGTTCTTC. This sequence encodes CASSQDNFQPINEQFF.

The chain combines TRBV29-1 with TRBJ2-5; either TRBD1 or TRBD2 may fit D (5 bases each). CDR1 SQVTM and CDR2 ANQGSEA come from the germline V gene. This CDR3 has 13 residues. V was pared by 5 bases and J by 5 bases, with 15 bases between. The CDR3 DNA reads TGCAGCGTTACGGGGACGACCGTGGAGACCCAGTACTTC. It encodes CSVTGTTVETQYF.

This chain joins TRBV18 and TRBJ1-1; D gene ambiguous. The V end was cut by 1 base, the J end by 4 bases, with 7 bases between. This CDR3 contains 13 residues. Germline V lookup: CDR1 KGHSH, CDR2 LQKENI. The CDR3 DNA follows: TGTGCCAGCTCACCACAGGGTCGCACTGAAGCTTTCTTT. This sequence encodes CASSPQGRTEAFF.

The chain's CDR3 is CASSSEWGGMQYF. CDR3 sequence (DNA): TGTGCCAGCAGCTCAGAATGGGGGGGCATGCAGTATTTT. The chain combines TRBV7-3 with TRBJ2-3, with TRBD2 as a possible D gene (7 bases). In germline, CDR1 is SGHTA, CDR2 FQGTGA. Trimming stripped 4 bases from V and 11 bases from J, with 16 bases between. The CDR3 runs to 13 residues.